The 25 T cell receptor beta chains below all came from one sample that was sequenced in a study of regulatory T cells in long-lasting Graves disease. Time point meaning: persistent/refractory GD, antithyroid drugs over 5 years with positive TRAb. Extracted RNA from PBMCs served as the source of the TCR library. To make TCR beta libraries, researchers used iRepertoire HTBI primers and Arm-PCR of CDR3 regions. A single record per CDR3 protein comes from TCRdb applying MiXCR to the multiplex PCR reads. The table lists about 300,000 distinct CDR3 sequences, 20% to 25% of them singletons. Sequencing used peripheral blood mononuclear cells (PBMCs), obtained when the disease was refractory, from a patient treated with antithyroid drugs. All receptors derive from a female donor with Graves disease.

This clonotype was detected a few times. The V gene is TRBV20-1, the J gene TRBJ2-7; possibly TRBD1 or TRBD2 for D (7 bases each). Trimming removed 6 bases from V and 4 bases from J, with 13 bases in between. The CDR3 spans 12 residues. Germline loops: CDR1 DFQATT, CDR2 SNEGSKA (reference sequence). CDR3 protein: CSASGTEYEQYF. CDR3 in DNA: TGCAGTGCCAGCGGGACAGAATACGAGCAGTACTTC.

This clonotype has a count of ten or more. The V and J genes are TRBV30 and TRBJ2-7; no definite D call. Germline assignment: CDR1 GTSNPN and CDR2 SVGIG (reference sequence). The CDR3 is 12 amino acids. Trimming removed 0 bases from V and 3 bases from J, with 6 bases in between. The DNA for the CDR3 is TGTGCCTGGAGTGTACTTAACTACGAGCAGTACTTC. It is translated as CAWSVLNYEQYF.

The rearrangement uses TRBV7-2 and TRBJ2-7, with 8 bases matching TRBD2. The J segment lost 2 bases and the V segment lost 4 bases, leaving 7 bases of the junction unmatched. The germline V gene has CDR1 SGHTA and CDR2 FQGNSA. This CDR3 comprises 15 residues. The CDR3 region has the DNA TGTGCCAGCAGCTCGGAAAGCGGGAGTCCCTACGAGCAGTACTTC. The encoded protein is CASSSESGSPYEQYF. Variable domain in full (rest from reference TRBV7-2 and TRBJ2-7): GAGVSQSPSNKVTEKGKDVELRCDPISGHTALYWYRQSLGQGLEFLIYFQGNSAPDKSGLPSDRFSAERTGGSVSTLTIQRTQQEDSAVYLCASSSESGSPYEQYFGPGTRLTVT.

Of note for this clonotype: A far larger clone differs by one base, so this is likely a read error. V gene TRBV7-2 combines with J gene TRBJ1-2; D is ambiguous. The CDR3 runs 12 residues. CDR1 and CDR2 from the germline V gene are SGHTA and FQGNSA. The DNA for the CDR3 is TGTGCCAGCAGCTCAGCTAACTATGGCTACATCTTC. It is translated as CASSSANYGYIF.

This chain joins TRBV18 and TRBJ2-3; 8 nucleotides match TRBD2. With 3 bases clipped from V and 4 bases from J, the junction kept 9 bases outside the gene matches. The CDR3 length is 16 residues. Germline V gene sequence: CDR1 KGHSH, CDR2 LQKENI. This CDR3 reads CASSPPQAGAPDTQYF. DNA for the CDR3: TGTGCCAGCTCACCCCCTCAAGCGGGAGCTCCAGATACGCAGTATTTT.

This clonotype was observed a handful of times. This chain connects TRBV5-6 to TRBJ2-3; D might be TRBD2 (5 bases). Trimming took off 5 bases at V and 0 bases at J, with 10 bases between the two ends. From germline, CDR1 is SGHDT and CDR2 YYEEEE. This CDR3 has 14 amino acids. CDR3 DNA: TGTGCCAGCAGACAGCGGAGGAGCACAGATACGCAGTATTTT. Translating it yields CASRQRRSTDTQYF.

V and J are TRBV3-1 and TRBJ2-7, with 8 bases identical to TRBD2. From germline, CDR1 is LGHDT and CDR2 YNNKEL (reference sequence). The CDR3 totals 15 residues. Trimming took 0 bases from V and 7 from J; bases not matched to a gene: 8. The CDR3 spells CASSQDWVAGWEQYF. Written as DNA, the CDR3 is TGTGCCAGCAGCCAAGATTGGGTAGCGGGGTGGGAGCAGTACTTC.

The chain recombines TRBV12-3 or TRBV12-4 with TRBJ2-7, with TRBD1 matching over 7 bases. The CDR3 is 13 residues long. V lost 8 bases and J lost 9; bases outside the gene matches: 13. The CDR3 DNA reads as TGTGCCAGCGAGGACAGGTTGGGGGCCGGGCAGTACTTC. It translates to CASEDRLGAGQYF.

The rearrangement joins TRBV19 to TRBJ2-7; D remains unclear. The CDR3 length is 13 residues. Trimming took off 5 bases at V and 3 bases at J, with 11 bases between the two ends. Germline lookup yields CDR1 LNHDA and CDR2 SQIVND (reference sequence). In DNA form, the CDR3 reads TGTGCCAGTAGTTTTACAGACGGCTACGAGCAGTACTTC. Its protein product is CASSFTDGYEQYF.

This clonotype came up many times. This sequence joins TRBV27 and TRBJ2-2; no reliable D call. V was cut by 3 bases and J by 3 bases, with 8 bases left in between. CDR3 length equals 14 residues. Per germline, CDR1 MNHEY and CDR2 SMNVEV (reference sequence). CDR3 sequence (DNA): TGTGCCAGCAGTTTGTCCTTTTACACCGGGGAGCTGTTTTTT. Its translation is CASSLSFYTGELFF.

The chain links TRBV7-6 to TRBJ2-5, with 7 bases fitting TRBD1. Germline CDR1 is SGHVS and CDR2 is FNYEAQ. V was pared by 4 bases and J by 5 bases, with 7 bases of the junction left unmatched. This CDR3 spans 14 amino acids. DNA of the CDR3: TGTGCCAGCAGCTCCAGACAGGGCTACGAGACCCAGTACTTC. This sequence encodes CASSSRQGYETQYF.

This clonotype has a handful of counts. The chain couples TRBV12-3 or TRBV12-4 to TRBJ2-6; possibly TRBD2 for D (6 bases). Trimming took 6 bases from V and 0 from J, leaving 12 bases between them. CDR3 size: 16 residues. The CDR3: CASSPRGTSGANVLTF. The CDR3 DNA is TGTGCCAGCAGCCCCCGGGGGACCTCTGGGGCCAACGTCCTGACTTTC.

The rearrangement joins TRBV12-3 or TRBV12-4 to TRBJ2-7; 9 bases align to TRBD2. After removal of 1 base from V and 4 bases from J, the junction contained 5 bases not matched to a gene. The CDR3 runs to 15 residues. CDR3 loop: CASSLGRGGRYEQYF. The CDR3 region has the DNA TGTGCCAGCAGTTTAGGGCGGGGGGGAAGGTACGAGCAGTACTTC.

This clonotype was observed a handful of times. The V gene is TRBV20-1, the J gene TRBJ1-4, with D possibly TRBD1 on 5 matching bases. Germline V CDR1 and CDR2: DFQATT, SNEGSKA (reference sequence). Trimming removed 8 bases from V and 5 bases from J, with 15 bases in between. The CDR3 contains 13 residues. CDR3 sequence (DNA): TGCAGTCTAGGCCGGGACCTAAATGAAAAACTGTTTTTT. Translating it yields CSLGRDLNEKLFF.

The chain is built from TRBV20-1 and TRBJ2-1; 10 positions agree with TRBD2. The CDR3 has 18 residues. The ends lost 0 bases at V and 0 bases at J; junction bases unmatched: 8. Germline CDR1 DFQATT, CDR2 SNEGSKA (reference sequence). CDR3 in DNA: TGCAGTGCTAGAGATAGGCTAGCGGGAGAAGTCTCCTACAATGAGCAGTTCTTC. Translated: CSARDRLAGEVSYNEQFF.

Comments on this clonotype: One junction end disagrees with the germline gene, perhaps due to a read error. The gene calls are TRBV5-8 and TRBJ1-1, with D unresolved. Germline assignment: CDR1 SGHTS and CDR2 YDEGEE. The CDR3 extends over 13 amino acids. CDR3 bases: TGTGCCAGCAGCTTAAATAAGAACGCTGAAGCTTTCTTT. This gives the protein CASSLNKNAEAFF.

This clonotype has ten or more counts. The genes are TRBV15 and TRBJ2-7; 8 positions match TRBD2. With V trimmed by 5 bases and J by 3 bases, 9 bases remained unmatched. CDR3 length equals 15 residues. CDR1 is LNHNV, CDR2 YYDKDF, per germline (reference sequence). The CDR3 nucleotides are TGTGCCACCAGCCCGACGGGAGGGTGGGTCTACGAGCAGTACTTC. Translated, it gives CATSPTGGWVYEQYF.

This clonotype was seen many times. The V and J genes are TRBV5-1 and TRBJ1-1; TRBD1 is a possible D gene (5 bases). The CDR3 is 13 residues long. Germline V gene sequence: CDR1 SGHRS, CDR2 YFSETQ. Trimming pared 6 bases from V and 0 bases from J, leaving 9 bases between. The CDR3 loop reads CASMQGVNTEAFF. The DNA of the CDR3 is TGCGCCAGCATGCAAGGGGTGAACACTGAAGCTTTCTTT.

V usage is TRBV7-2 and J usage is TRBJ2-7; 7 nucleotides match TRBD2. The germline CDR1 and CDR2 sequences are SGHTA and FQGNSA. The CDR3 is made up of 17 amino acids. V shed 6 bases, J shed 2 bases, and the junction held 16 bases outside the gene matches. The CDR3 protein is CASRLSPLAEGPYEQYF. CDR3 sequence (DNA): TGTGCCAGCAGACTAAGCCCCCTAGCGGAGGGCCCCTACGAGCAGTACTTC.

The chain joins TRBV20-1 to TRBJ2-5, with D unclear. Per germline, CDR1 DFQATT and CDR2 SNEGSKA (reference sequence). Trimming pared 0 bases from V and 4 bases from J, leaving 9 bases between. The CDR3 runs 13 residues. The CDR3 sequence is CSARDVETETQYF. The CDR3 DNA is TGCAGTGCTAGAGATGTGGAGACAGAGACCCAGTACTTC.

In this sample, this clonotype turned up a few times. The chain couples TRBV30 to TRBJ2-5; tentative D call: TRBD2 (6 bases). CDR1 is GTSNPN, CDR2 SVGIG, per germline (reference sequence). CDR3 length: 14 residues. With 0 bases removed from V and 5 bases from J, the gap between germline ends came to 13 bases. CDR3 in amino acids: CAWSVHGGIETQYF. The DNA for the CDR3 is TGTGCCTGGAGTGTACATGGCGGGATTGAGACCCAGTACTTC.

This clonotype was seen ten or more times. The rearrangement uses TRBV6-1 and TRBJ1-2, with D hard to call. Trimming shortened V by 6 bases and J by 2 bases, and 10 bases separated the two germline ends. The germline gives CDR1 MNHNS, CDR2 SASEGT. There are 13 residues in the CDR3. CDR3 region: CASSKQENYGYTF. CDR3 in DNA: TGTGCCAGCAGCAAGCAGGAGAACTATGGCTACACCTTC.

This clonotype was observed many times. V and J are TRBV11-2 and TRBJ2-7, with 9 bases identical to TRBD1. Germline lookup yields CDR1 SGHAT and CDR2 FQNNGV. The CDR3 totals 15 residues. The junction had 6 bases not matched to a gene; V was cut back by 5 bases and J by 1 base. For the CDR3, the DNA is TGTGCCAGCAGCAACGGACAGGGGCCGTCCTACGAGCAGTACTTC. Its protein is CASSNGQGPSYEQYF.

The CDR3, as DNA: TGTGCCAGCAGCTTGACACAACCCTACGAGCAGTACTTC. It encodes CASSLTQPYEQYF. This chain joins TRBV5-5 and TRBJ2-7; D is undetermined. The ends were cut back, 1 base at V and 2 bases at J, with 7 bases in the middle. This CDR3 has 13 residues. Germline-derived CDR1 and CDR2 are SGHKS and YYEKEE (reference sequence).

The genes are TRBV20-1 and TRBJ1-3, with D possibly being TRBD1 (6 bases). The CDR3 is 16 residues long. V shed 2 bases and J shed 4 bases, with 18 bases lying between them. Germline values: CDR1 DFQATT, CDR2 SNEGSKA (reference sequence). The CDR3 sequence: CSARLTTQGGGNTIYF. The CDR3 region has the DNA TGCAGTGCTAGACTTACGACACAGGGAGGCGGAAACACCATATATTTT.